Presented here are 13 T cell receptor beta chains from one specimen sequenced in a study of human T cells and chemical hapten exposure. Time point indicated: pre-sensitization, week 0. Indicated treatment: therapeutic diphenylcyclopropenone sensitization with weekly scalp DPC. TCRdb redid the calling of the RACE reads with MiXCR, one entry per CDR3 protein. The sample has 150,000 to 200,000 distinct CDR3 sequences, about 31% seen once; the top ten hold nearly 3%. Sequenced material: whole blood, taken in connection with sensitization to the hapten diphenylcyclopropenone (DPC). These receptors were collected from a woman under 40 with alopecia areata. Some clones in this sample may be carry-over from other donors' samples.

CDR3 in amino acids: CASSSSSGNYNEQFF. The CDR3 DNA is TGTGCCAGCAGCTCCTCTAGCGGGAACTACAATGAGCAGTTCTTC. The chain employs TRBV13 and TRBJ2-1, with TRBD2 identical over 9 bases. The germline CDR1 and CDR2 sequences are PRHDT and FYEKMQ (reference sequence). There are 15 residues in the CDR3. With V trimmed by 4 bases and J by 3 bases, 4 bases remained unmatched.

The chain uses TRBV9 and TRBJ1-2; 7 bases map to TRBD1. Losses at the gene ends were 3 bases for V and 6 bases for J; bases not matched to a gene: 11. The germline V gene has CDR1 SGDLS and CDR2 YYNGEE. The CDR3 has 15 residues. CDR3 nucleotide sequence: TGTGCCAGCAGCGCCCGGCACAGGGGAAGGAATGGCTACACCTTC. Translating gives CASSARHRGRNGYTF. Full variable domain (rest looked up from reference TRBV9 and TRBJ1-2): DSGVTQTPKHLITATGQRVTLRCSPRSGDLSVYWYQQSLDQGLQFLIQYYNGEERAKGNILERFSAQQFPDLHSELNLSSLELGDSALYFCASSARHRGRNGYTFGSGTRLTVV.

This clonotype was counted between two and nine times. The rearrangement links TRBV11-2 to TRBJ1-2, with D unresolved. This CDR3 has 13 residues. Trimming took 3 bases from V and 2 from J, leaving 7 bases between them. Germline CDR1 reads SGHAT; CDR2 reads FQNNGV. The CDR3 spells CASSFNRNYGYTF. For the CDR3, the DNA is TGTGCCAGCAGCTTTAACAGAAACTATGGCTACACCTTC.

V gene TRBV15 combines with J gene TRBJ2-4; 7 bases agree with TRBD2. Germline-derived CDR1 and CDR2 are LNHNV and YYDKDF (reference sequence). J lost 0 bases, V lost 1 base, and 6 bases had no gene match. This CDR3 spans 17 amino acids. The CDR3 DNA reads TGTGCCACCAGCAGAGGGGGGGAGGGAACAGCCAAAAACATTCAGTACTTC. Translated, it gives CATSRGGEGTAKNIQYF.

This clonotype has only a few counts. The chain has TRBV9 and TRBJ2-2; D perhaps matches TRBD1 (6 bases). Trimming took off 0 bases at V and 5 bases at J, with 11 bases between the two ends. The CDR3 sequence is 15 residues long. CDR1 is SGDLS and CDR2 is YYNGEE in the germline V gene. The CDR3 DNA sequence: TGTGCCAGCAGCGTAGGGACAGTTAAAACCGGGGAGCTGTTTTTT. Translation: CASSVGTVKTGELFF.

This clonotype came up a few times. The chain joins TRBV9 to TRBJ2-1; 8 bases fit TRBD2. The V and J ends lost 4 bases and 9 bases, in that order; junction bases with no gene match: 9. The CDR3 totals 14 residues. Germline CDR1 is SGDLS and CDR2 is YYNGEE. The CDR3 spells CASSFLRGEGEQFF. DNA of the CDR3: TGTGCCAGCAGCTTCCTGCGGGGGGAGGGTGAGCAGTTCTTC.

This clonotype was seen a handful of times. The chain uses TRBV24-1 and TRBJ2-7, with 10 positions matching TRBD1. The CDR3 length is 18 residues. Looked up from germline, CDR1 is KGHDR and CDR2 is SFDVKD. V lost 8 bases to trimming and J lost 0 bases; unmatched junction nucleotides: 15. CDR3 loop: CATTDRGQGISSSYEQYF. CDR3 nucleotides: TGTGCCACCACAGACCGGGGACAGGGGATTTCCAGCTCCTACGAGCAGTACTTC.

This clonotype was counted between two and nine times. The chain recombines TRBV29-1 with TRBJ1-2, with D maybe TRBD1 (6 bases). In germline, CDR1 is SQVTM, CDR2 ANQGSEA. V lost 3 bases and J lost 7, with 18 bases in between. This CDR3 region has 14 residues. Here the CDR3 reads CSVDKDSISGGYTF. DNA for the CDR3: TGCAGCGTTGACAAGGACAGTATTAGCGGTGGCTACACCTTC.

The rearrangement joins TRBV7-2 to TRBJ2-7, with D perhaps TRBD1 (6 bases). CDR1 and CDR2 from the germline V gene are SGHTA and FQGNSA. The CDR3 length is 16 residues. Trimming removed 1 base at V and 2 bases at J, with 15 bases between. The CDR3 nucleotides are TGTGCCAGCAGCTTAGAGGTCGACAGGTTCCCCTACGAGCAGTACTTC. Protein sequence: CASSLEVDRFPYEQYF.

This clonotype has just a few counts. The chain is built from TRBV7-7 and TRBJ2-3; 7 bases map to TRBD2. CDR3 size: 14 residues. V shed 2 bases, J shed 3 bases, and the junction held 2 bases outside the gene matches. The germline V gene encodes CDR1 SSHAT and CDR2 FNYEAQ (reference sequence). This chain's CDR3 is CASSLYGGTDTQYF. CDR3 nucleotide sequence: TGTGCCAGCAGCTTATACGGGGGGACAGATACGCAGTATTTT.

This clonotype was seen a few times. This chain connects TRBV7-3 to TRBJ2-7, with 7 bases fitting TRBD1. Trimming removed 5 bases from V and 4 bases from J; junction bases left unmatched: 5. The CDR3 length is 13 residues. In germline, CDR1 is SGHTA, CDR2 FQGTGA. This CDR3 reads CASSVSQGYEQYF. The DNA of the CDR3 is TGTGCCAGCAGCGTATCACAGGGGTACGAGCAGTACTTC.

This clonotype has just a few counts. The gene calls are TRBV28 and TRBJ2-7; 9 bases are a match to TRBD1. V trimming: 2 bases; J trimming: 4 bases; junction bases outside the gene matches: 3. Per germline, CDR1 MDHEN and CDR2 SYDVKM. This CDR3 has 14 residues. This CDR3 reads CASSLTGGWYEQYF. The CDR3 nucleotides are TGTGCCAGCAGTTTAACAGGGGGCTGGTACGAGCAGTACTTC.

The CDR3 loop reads CASSVTRTSATDTQYF. CDR3 coding DNA: TGTGCCAGCAGCGTGACTAGGACTAGCGCCACAGATACGCAGTATTTT. V is TRBV9 and J is TRBJ2-3; 9 bases align to TRBD2. The CDR3 totals 16 residues. V was clipped by 2 bases and J by 2 bases; unmatched bases: 6. Germline loops: CDR1 SGDLS, CDR2 YYNGEE.